This TCR beta chain derives from a study of cytomegalovirus exposure and HLA in healthy donors. Study in general: Drawn from HLA-typed donors, approximately 85 million unique TCRs were held in an early data release. Findings and limits, study-wide: Analysis was carried out at a later point, and it linked a missense DCLRE1C variant to TCR beta V- and J-gene trimming. Some V segments could not be told apart, so they were left out, TRBV6-2 and TRBV6-3 among them.

Germline CDR1 is SGHTA and CDR2 is FQGNSA. This CDR3 is built from 15 residues. Between the trimmed V and J ends, which lost 5 bases and 8 bases, there was a span of 19 bases. PCR was performed using 60 Vbeta and 13 Jbeta primers. Clones were sequenced by immunoSEQ multiplex PCR, and TCRdb holds only the in-frame ones, with some missing. The sample carries fewer than 85,000 clones, around 78% recorded once. A remark on this clone: What it recognizes is unknown.

The receptor was derived from a male donor in good health and CMV-seropositive. The rearrangement joins TRBV7-2 to TRBJ1-3; D is perhaps TRBD1 (6 bases). The sample was PBMCs. The CDR3: CASSLSTRGVDTIYF. DNA of the CDR3: TGTGCCAGCAGCCTGTCAACCAGGGGAGTCGACACCATATATTTT.